This T cell receptor (beta chain) was sequenced during a study of PD-1 blockade in classical Hodgkin lymphoma. The CDR3 extends over 14 amino acids. The V and J ends lost 4 bases and 2 bases respectively, with 9 bases between them. Germline CDR1 is LNHDA and CDR2 is SQIVND (reference sequence). The method was immunoSEQ multiplex PCR; TCRdb's version includes in-frame clones alone and lacks a portion of them. This table has some 14,000 clones, over 65% appearing once. After autologous stem cell transplantation all patients relapsed, and prior brentuximab vedotin exposure differed between cohorts. The gene calls are TRBV19 and TRBJ1-3; D is ambiguous. This receptor was identified in a human donor with classical Hodgkin lymphoma. The sample was peripheral blood mononuclear cells (PBMCs), taken at baseline. The CDR3 loop is CASSKPLPGNTIYF. The CDR3 DNA reads as TGTGCCAGTAGTAAGCCTCTCCCTGGAAACACCATATATTTT.